This is a list of T cell receptor beta chains from one sample in a study of CD8+CD57+ T cells in acquired aplastic anemia. TCRdb reprocessed the reads via MiXCR and lists one record per CDR3 protein. The sample holds about 160,000 distinct CDR3 sequences, approximately 40% seen once. The sequenced sample consisted of sorted CD4+, CD8+, or CD8+CD57+ T cells (not recorded which) from PBMCs. These receptors originate from a human donor in good health. CDR3s include the opening cysteine and the closing phenylalanine or tryptophan. The D gene is left open where the match is weak.

V	D	J	CDR3
TRBV12-3/TRBV12-4	NA	TRBJ1-1	CASSFGVMNTEAFF
TRBV7-9	NA	TRBJ2-7	CASTLQELTYEQCF
TRBV5-8	TRBD2	TRBJ2-1	CATGLAGVQGEQFF
TRBV11-2	TRBD1	TRBJ2-7	CASSFPGTGGLYEQYF
TRBV4-3	NA	TRBJ1-6	CASSQAGAGGSYNSPLHF
TRBV20-1	NA	TRBJ2-3	CSAGQAASTDTQYF
TRBV5-6	NA	TRBJ1-2	CASSFLPGGDGYTF
TRBV20-1	TRBD1	TRBJ1-2	CSAETGTGSGYTF
TRBV19	TRBD1	TRBJ2-1	CASSIGQAHTDTQFF
TRBV28	NA	TRBJ1-4	CASLATATNEKLFF
TRBV12-3/TRBV12-4	NA	TRBJ2-5	CASSLAARGGETQYF
TRBV24-1	NA	TRBJ1-5	CATSMPNQPQHF
TRBV11-2	NA	TRBJ2-4	CASSLNREGNVQYF
TRBV29-1	NA	TRBJ1-5	CSVTWEGGNQPQHF
TRBV15	NA	TRBJ2-2	CATSPDGLIGGELFF
TRBV19	NA	TRBJ2-1	CASSIRGSDEQFF
TRBV14	TRBD2	TRBJ2-1	CASSQSRGLAVTEQFF
TRBV24-1	NA	TRBJ1-5	CATSVRGINQPQHF
TRBV7-9	NA	TRBJ1-2	CASNKPDSNYGYTF
TRBV2	NA	TRBJ2-7	CAGRTDHYEQYF
TRBV15	NA	TRBJ1-1	CATSRGRERFGAFF
TRBV13	TRBD1	TRBJ1-6	CASSLAGQGYSPLHF